The T cell receptor beta chain under discussion was sequenced for a study of blood T cell repertoires in COVID-19. Overall study context: Acute-phase and convalescent COVID-19 samples originated in the United States, Italy and Spain.

Assay: immunoSEQ multiplex PCR; the TCRdb copy retains only in-frame clones and omits some. The profile shows about 300,000 clones, 90% of them singletons. Seattle enrolled patients during active infection and tracked them longitudinally. The CDR3 loop spans 15 amino acids. The germline V gene has CDR1 SGHTA and CDR2 FQGNSA. V was trimmed by 2 bases and J by 0 bases, leaving 7 bases between them. The TCR sequence derives from a woman aged 45-65 years with COVID-19, enrolled during active disease. The specimen sequenced was peripheral blood. V usage is TRBV7-2 and J usage is TRBJ1-4; D ambiguous. CDR3: CASSLLPTTNEKLFF. CDR3 sequence (DNA): TGTGCCAGCAGCTTACTCCCTACAACTAATGAAAAACTGTTTTTT.